The rows below give T cell receptor beta chains drawn from one sample of a study of cytomegalovirus exposure and HLA in healthy donors. Assay used: immunoSEQ multiplex PCR; TCRdb lists only in-frame clones, some missing. The sample has around 130,000 clones, over 75% seen once. Sequencing used PBMCs. Receptors originate from a woman between 40 and 50 years old in good health and CMV-seropositive. Each CDR3 is given with its conserved first and last residue. The D gene is left open where the match is weak. Clone size is given for some rows only: seen once, a few or many times, or a class if the clone is expanded.

CDR3nt	CDR3aa	d_gene	abundance	v_gene	j_gene
TGTGCCAGCAGCTCTAGCAGCTCGTGGGCCTACGAGCAGTACTTC	CASSSSSSWAYEQYF	NA	once	TRBV5-4	TRBJ2-7
TGTGCCAGCAAGCCGGCAGGGGGCTTGGGAAACACCATATATTTT	CASKPAGGLGNTIYF	TRBD1	NA	TRBV6-5	TRBJ1-3
TGTGCCAGCAGTGACCGTCGGGGAGGGTGGGATACGCAGTATTTT	CASSDRRGGWDTQYF	TRBD2	NA	TRBV2	TRBJ2-3
TGTGCCAGCAGTGAGAGGACTAGCGGCCAAGAGACCCAGTACTTC	CASSERTSGQETQYF	TRBD2	NA	TRBV2	TRBJ2-5
TGCGCCAGCAGCCAAGATTTGTCGGGGTCTCGCTATGGCTACACCTTC	CASSQDLSGSRYGYTF	NA	NA	TRBV4-3	TRBJ1-2
TGTGCCACCAGCAGCCGAACAGCGAACACTGAAGCTTTCTTT	CATSSRTANTEAFF	NA	NA	TRBV15	TRBJ1-1
TGTGCCAGCAGCATACAGGGGGCTAACACCGGGGAGCTGTTTTTT	CASSIQGANTGELFF	TRBD1	NA	TRBV7-2	TRBJ2-2
TGTGCCAGTTCTAGCGGGCCTTCCTACAATGAGCAGTTCTTC	CASSSGPSYNEQFF	TRBD2	NA	TRBV6-6	TRBJ2-1
TGTGCCAGCGGCAAGGAGGGCTCCTACGAGCAGTACTTC	CASGKEGSYEQYF	NA	NA	TRBV2	TRBJ2-7
TGTGCCAGCACAGGGTTGGCAGGGGGCTATGAGCAGTTCTTC	CASTGLAGGYEQFF	TRBD1	NA	TRBV2	TRBJ2-1
TGCGCCAGCAGCTCGACAGGGCAAGCCTACGAGCAGTACTTC	CASSSTGQAYEQYF	TRBD1	NA	TRBV5-1	TRBJ2-7
TGTGCCAGCAGTTTACCAGGGGCGGGCGAAGCTTTCTTT	CASSLPGAGEAFF	NA	NA	TRBV27	TRBJ1-1
TGTGCCAGCAGGACTAACGGACAGGGGGCGCGCGGCTACACCTTC	CASRTNGQGARGYTF	TRBD1	NA	TRBV6-5	TRBJ1-2
TGTGCCAGCAGCCTAAGGACAGGCTTACCAGATACGCAGTATTTT	CASSLRTGLPDTQYF	TRBD1	NA	TRBV6-5	TRBJ2-3
TGTGCCACCAGGTGGACAGGGCAAGAGCAGTACTTC	CATRWTGQEQYF	TRBD1	few	TRBV6-5	TRBJ2-7
TGTGCCAGCAGTTCCACGGGTGATTGGACTGAAGCTTTCTTT	CASSSTGDWTEAFF	NA	few	TRBV28	TRBJ1-1
TGTGCCAGCAGTGAATTTGGCACCTACGAGCAGTACTTC	CASSEFGTYEQYF	NA	NA	TRBV25-1	TRBJ2-7
TGTGCCAGCAGCCCCCGGACAGGGAGCTACGAGCAGTACTTC	CASSPRTGSYEQYF	TRBD1	few	TRBV7-9	TRBJ2-7
TGTGCCAGCAGTAAGGCGGGACTAGCGGGAGTTGGTGAGCAGTACTTC	CASSKAGLAGVGEQYF	TRBD2	NA	TRBV6-6	TRBJ2-7
TGTGCCAGCAGCTTAGCCCGGCGGGGGGGCCGGGAGACCCAGTACTTC	CASSLARRGGRETQYF	TRBD2	NA	TRBV7-8	TRBJ2-5
TGTGCCACCAGCAGAGATCTCAGGGGGACCAGTCAGCCCCAGCATTTT	CATSRDLRGTSQPQHF	TRBD1	NA	TRBV15	TRBJ1-5
TGTGCCACCTCGACTAGCGGGGGGCCCTACGAGCAGTACTTC	CATSTSGGPYEQYF	TRBD2	NA	TRBV19	TRBJ2-7
TGTGCCAGCCTGGGGCAGCCATACTACGAGCAGTACTTC	CASLGQPYYEQYF	NA	NA	TRBV28	TRBJ2-7
TGTGCCAGTAGTATATCCCACAGAAGCGAAGCTTTCTTT	CASSISHRSEAFF	NA	NA	TRBV19	TRBJ1-1
TGTGCTAGCAGCTTACGACAGGGTCTTAATGAAAAACTGTTTTTT	CASSLRQGLNEKLFF	TRBD1	few	TRBV7-7	TRBJ1-4
TGTGCCAGCGGGATTACGGGGGGGCCCTACAATGAGCAGTTCTTC	CASGITGGPYNEQFF	TRBD2	NA	TRBV9	TRBJ2-1
TGTGCCAGCAGCGTAGACGGCGGGAGCTCCTACGAGCAGTACTTC	CASSVDGGSSYEQYF	TRBD2	few	TRBV9	TRBJ2-7
TGTGCCACCAGCAGAGATCCCCGGGGGGAGACCCAGTACTTC	CATSRDPRGETQYF	NA	NA	TRBV15	TRBJ2-5
TGTGCCAGCAGCAAAGTAGAGGCTAATGAAAAACTGTTTTTT	CASSKVEANEKLFF	NA	NA	TRBV9	TRBJ1-4
TGCAGCGCCGCAGGGACTCCGTTCACAGATACGCAGTATTTT	CSAAGTPFTDTQYF	NA	few	TRBV29-1	TRBJ2-3
TGCAGCGTTGAAATTTACATCCGCGCTTCAGGGTCTGGAACTGAAGCTTTCTTT	CSVEIYIRASGSGTEAFF	NA	NA	TRBV29-1	TRBJ1-1
TGTGCCAGCAGTGTTCAGGGAAACTACGAGCAGTACTTC	CASSVQGNYEQYF	NA	NA	TRBV6-6	TRBJ2-7
TGTGCCAGCAGTCCCTGGACTAGCCAAACAGTTGAGCAGTTCTTC	CASSPWTSQTVEQFF	TRBD2	NA	TRBV27	TRBJ2-1
TGTGCCAGCACTCCTTCTGGAAACACCATATATTTT	CASTPSGNTIYF	NA	NA	TRBV7-9	TRBJ1-3
TGTGCCAGCAGCCGGACAGGGTCTGGAAACACCATATATTTT	CASSRTGSGNTIYF	TRBD1	NA	TRBV11-2	TRBJ1-3
TGTGCCAGCAGTTCCCACTGGCGGGGGTCCTACAATGAGCAGTTCTTC	CASSSHWRGSYNEQFF	TRBD2	NA	TRBV27	TRBJ2-1
TGTGCCAGCAGCTTAAGGGCACAGGGGGCATTCTATGGCTACACCTTC	CASSLRAQGAFYGYTF	TRBD1	NA	TRBV7-9	TRBJ1-2
TGTGCCAGCGGGCCCAGCGGGAGGGCCGGAATCACAGATACGCAGTATTTT	CASGPSGRAGITDTQYF	TRBD2	NA	TRBV9	TRBJ2-3
TGTGCCAGCAGCTTATTCGGGGGGTCCTACGAGCAGTACTTC	CASSLFGGSYEQYF	TRBD2	NA	TRBV11-2	TRBJ2-7
TGTGCCAGTAGTCCCCGGGGGGGACATCAGCCCCAGCATTTT	CASSPRGGHQPQHF	NA	once	TRBV19	TRBJ1-5
TGTGCCAGCAGCTTGTCAGGACTAGCCTACGAGCAGTACTTC	CASSLSGLAYEQYF	TRBD2	once	TRBV5-4	TRBJ2-7
TGCGCCAGCAGCTTGGGGACAGGGCTGTACACTGAAGCTTTCTTT	CASSLGTGLYTEAFF	TRBD1	NA	TRBV5-1	TRBJ1-1
TGTGCCAGCAGTTTCTCCCCAGAAGGAGGGCAGTATTTT	CASSFSPEGGQYF	NA	NA	TRBV27	TRBJ2-3
TGTGCCAGCAGCCTCAGGGGTCGGGATTCACCCCTCCACTTT	CASSLRGRDSPLHF	NA	NA	TRBV7-6	TRBJ1-6
TGTGCCAGCAGCTTGGCTCTCAGGGACGAGCAGTACTTC	CASSLALRDEQYF	NA	NA	TRBV5-6	TRBJ2-7
TGTGCCAGCGGGGTTCAGGGGGCTGGCTACACCTTC	CASGVQGAGYTF	TRBD1	NA	TRBV7-9	TRBJ1-2
TGTGCCAGCAGACATCTTGGACAGGGGCTTAACTATGGCTACACCTTC	CASRHLGQGLNYGYTF	TRBD1	NA	TRBV11-1	TRBJ1-2
TGTGCCAGCAGCCCAGCGGGGGAACGCGAGCAGTACTTC	CASSPAGEREQYF	TRBD2	NA	TRBV4-2	TRBJ2-7
TGTGCCAGCAGTTTCCCGGGAGGAAACATTCAGTACTTC	CASSFPGGNIQYF	TRBD2	NA	TRBV27	TRBJ2-4
TGCGCCAGCAGCTTGGTAGTGGGGGACAGGAACTATGGCTACACCTTC	CASSLVVGDRNYGYTF	TRBD1	NA	TRBV5-1	TRBJ1-2
TGTGCCTGGAGGGGGGACGGGGGGGACTATGGCTACACCTTC	CAWRGDGGDYGYTF	NA	NA	TRBV30	TRBJ1-2
TGTGCCAGCAGTTTATTAGGTATGGGGGACAGAACTAACTATGGCTACACCTTC	CASSLLGMGDRTNYGYTF	TRBD1	NA	TRBV27	TRBJ1-2
TGTGCCAGCAGCGAATACGGACTAGCGGGAGGTCCCTACGAGCAGTACTTC	CASSEYGLAGGPYEQYF	TRBD2	NA	TRBV7-2	TRBJ2-7
TGTGCCAGCAGCTCGGACAGACAAGAGACCCAGTACTTC	CASSSDRQETQYF	NA	NA	TRBV13	TRBJ2-5
TGTGCCAGCAGCTTATTGGCATCTTTAAACTCACCCCTCCACTTT	CASSLLASLNSPLHF	NA	NA	TRBV11-2	TRBJ1-6
TGTGCCAGCACCGCCTGGACAGGGACCCAAGAGACCCAGTACTTC	CASTAWTGTQETQYF	TRBD1	NA	TRBV6-5	TRBJ2-5
TGTGCCAGCAGCGTAGGGGGGCAAAACACTGAAGCTTTCTTT	CASSVGGQNTEAFF	NA	NA	TRBV9	TRBJ1-1
TGTGCCAGCAGTTTACTAGCGGGAGGATACGAGCAGTACTTC	CASSLLAGGYEQYF	TRBD2	NA	TRBV27	TRBJ2-7
TGCAGCGTTGAGTGGTTTGACGGGGAAGCTTTCTTT	CSVEWFDGEAFF	NA	few	TRBV29-1	TRBJ1-1
TGTGCCAGCAGTCGAAGACAGGGGGAAAATCAGCCCCAGCATTTT	CASSRRQGENQPQHF	TRBD1	NA	TRBV28	TRBJ1-5